Following are 8 T cell receptor beta chains from one sample sequenced in a study of blood T cell repertoires in COVID-19. Data came from immunoSEQ multiplex PCR; TCRdb stores just in-frame clones and leaves some out. The sample lists more than 100,000 clones, around 87% occurring once. Sample: peripheral blood. Every receptor here comes from a man in his fifties or sixties with active COVID-19.

In this sample, this clone turned up a few times. This chain links TRBV6-5 with TRBJ1-1; 8 bases map to TRBD1. This CDR3 comprises 13 residues. The germline V gene has CDR1 MNHEY and CDR2 SVGAGI. Unmatched junction bases numbered 10, after V lost 9 bases and J lost 7 bases. The CDR3 DNA is TGTGCCAGTTCGGACAGGGCCTTATTTGAAGCTTTCTTT. This sequence encodes CASSDRALFEAFF.

The chain links TRBV19 to TRBJ2-3; 13 bases are a match to TRBD2. This CDR3 has 16 residues. Trimming removed 6 bases from V and 2 bases from J; junction bases left unmatched: 5. Germline CDR1 LNHDA, CDR2 SQIVND (reference sequence). The CDR3 DNA is TGTGCCAGTAGGGCCGGGACTAGCGGGGCCACAGATACGCAGTATTTT. Amino acids: CASRAGTSGATDTQYF.

V and J are TRBV9 and TRBJ1-1; D possibly corresponds to TRBD1 (5 bases). This CDR3 is 12 amino acids long. With 1 base removed from V and 7 bases from J, the gap between germline ends came to 8 bases. Per germline, CDR1 SGDLS and CDR2 YYNGEE. This CDR3 is CASSVSGGEAFF. The DNA of the CDR3 is TGTGCCAGCAGCGTATCCGGGGGTGAAGCTTTCTTT.

This clone showed up many times. The rearrangement joins TRBV5-1 to TRBJ2-5; TRBD2 matches at 8 bases. From germline, CDR1 is SGHRS and CDR2 YFSETQ. J was trimmed by 4 bases and V by 0 bases; bases with no gene match: 5. The CDR3 is 15 amino acids. CDR3 bases: TGCGCCAGCAGCTTGGAAGCCGGGACTAGAGAGACCCAGTACTTC. It specifies CASSLEAGTRETQYF.

This CDR3 reads CASIGQGHQPQHF. CDR3 nucleotide sequence: TGTGCCAGTATAGGACAGGGTCATCAGCCCCAGCATTTT. The chain couples TRBV19 to TRBJ1-5; 8 positions agree with TRBD1. This CDR3 contains 13 residues. V dropped 7 bases and J dropped 5; count of bases not matched to a gene: 4. The germline CDR1 and CDR2 sequences are LNHDA and SQIVND (reference sequence). The full variable domain, its missing parts supplied by reference TRBV19 and TRBJ1-5, is DGGITQSPKYLFRKEGQNVTLSCEQNLNHDAMYWYRQDPGQGLRLIYYSQIVNDFQKGDIAEGYSVSREKKESFPLTVTSAQKNPTAFYLCASIGQGHQPQHFGDGTRLSIL.

The gene calls are TRBV14 and TRBJ1-4; possible D gene TRBD1, 5 bases. The ends were cut back, 4 bases at V and 3 bases at J, with 15 bases in the middle. This CDR3 spans 16 amino acids. Germline CDR1 and CDR2: SGHDN and FVKESK. CDR3 DNA sequence: TGTGCCAGCAGCCCCAACCGCGGGACGGCTAATGAAAAACTGTTTTTT. It encodes CASSPNRGTANEKLFF. The complete variable domain, with remaining parts taken from reference TRBV14 and TRBJ1-4, reads EAGVTQFPSHSVIEKGQTVTLRCDPISGHDNLYWYRRVMGKEIKFLLHFVKESKQDESGMPNNRFLAERTGGTYSTLKVQPAELEDSGVYFCASSPNRGTANEKLFFGSGTQLSVL.

This clone showed up just a few times. The CDR3 coding sequence is TGTGCCAGCAGCTTATTGATCACGGGGGGGCCGACAGATACGCAGTATTTT. It specifies CASSLLITGGPTDTQYF. This chain uses TRBV7-2 with TRBJ2-3, with 8 bases fitting TRBD2. This CDR3 has 17 residues. Germline V gives CDR1 SGHTA, CDR2 FQGNSA. V lost 2 bases, J lost 3 bases, and 10 bases stayed unmatched.

This chain connects TRBV6-5 to TRBJ1-2; tentatively, D is TRBD1 (6 bases). Germline V lookup: CDR1 MNHEY, CDR2 SVGAGI. CDR3 length equals 15 residues. V was clipped by 5 bases and J by 4 bases, with 17 bases between them. The CDR3 nucleotides are TGTGCCAGCAGTAGGGGGTCAGGGAAGGGCTATGGCTACACCTTC. Translating gives CASSRGSGKGYGYTF.